A selection of T cell receptor beta chains follows, all from one sample in a study of blood T cells in healthy people across ages. TCRdb ran MiXCR on the 5' RACE reads and lists one entry per CDR3 protein. The sample includes under 2 million distinct CDR3 sequences, about 32% of them seen just once. The source material was blood. Source of these receptors: a woman aged 25 to 39 in good health. CDR3s include the opening cysteine and the closing phenylalanine or tryptophan. Each record gives: D gene, CDR3 length, V gene, clone size, J gene, CDR3 DNA, CDR3 protein. D genes are given only for firm matches. Some rows mark clone size as missing; the rest say once, few, many or name a class of expanded clone.

d_gene: TRBD1
len: 13
v_gene: TRBV5-6
abundance: -
j_gene: TRBJ1-6
CDR3nt: TGTGCCAGCAGCTACACAGGGGGATCACCCCTCCACTTT
CDR3aa: CASSYTGGSPLHF

d_gene: -
len: 15
v_gene: TRBV20-1
abundance: -
j_gene: TRBJ2-5
CDR3nt: TGCAGTGCTAGTTTGTTTCGTAGCGGTCGGGAGACCCAGTACTTC
CDR3aa: CSASLFRSGRETQYF

d_gene: -
len: 15
v_gene: TRBV12-3/TRBV12-4
abundance: -
j_gene: TRBJ2-3
CDR3nt: TGTGCCAGCAGTCTCCAGGTCCCCCCCACAGATACGCAGTATTTT
CDR3aa: CASSLQVPPTDTQYF

d_gene: -
len: 16
v_gene: TRBV11-2
abundance: -
j_gene: TRBJ2-5
CDR3nt: TGTGCCAGCAGCCCGTGGTTGGGGTCAGGCCAAGAGGCCCAGTACTTC
CDR3aa: CASSPWLGSGQEAQYF

d_gene: -
len: 15
v_gene: TRBV6-1
abundance: -
j_gene: TRBJ2-1
CDR3nt: TGTGCCAGCAGTGAAGCGCGGGTGGGTTACAATGAGCAGTTCTTC
CDR3aa: CASSEARVGYNEQFF

d_gene: -
len: 16
v_gene: TRBV5-5
abundance: -
j_gene: TRBJ2-5
CDR3nt: TGTGCCAGCAGCTTTTATTTCGGCTATAACCAAGAGACCCAGTACTTC
CDR3aa: CASSFYFGYNQETQYF

d_gene: TRBD2
len: 16
v_gene: TRBV7-9
abundance: -
j_gene: TRBJ2-1
CDR3nt: TGTGCCAGCAGCCCCACCGGGACTACAAACGACAATGAGCAGTTCTTC
CDR3aa: CASSPTGTTNDNEQFF

d_gene: -
len: 16
v_gene: TRBV28
abundance: few
j_gene: TRBJ2-3
CDR3nt: TGTGCCAGCAGTTCCGGAAAGGACAGAATCACAGATACGCAGTATTTT
CDR3aa: CASSSGKDRITDTQYF

d_gene: TRBD1
len: 17
v_gene: TRBV6-6
abundance: few
j_gene: TRBJ2-1
CDR3nt: TGTGCCAGCAGTTCGCTCCAGGACAGGGGGCATTTCAGTGAGCAGTTCTTC
CDR3aa: CASSSLQDRGHFSEQFF

d_gene: TRBD1
len: 14
v_gene: TRBV15
abundance: -
j_gene: TRBJ2-5
CDR3nt: TGTGCCACCAGCGAAGGGACAGGCCAAGAGACCCGGTACTTC
CDR3aa: CATSEGTGQETRYF

d_gene: -
len: 14
v_gene: TRBV6-1
abundance: -
j_gene: TRBJ1-1
CDR3nt: TGTGCCAGCGGGGATTGGGGGCTCTACACTGAAGCTTTCTTT
CDR3aa: CASGDWGLYTEAFF

d_gene: -
len: 16
v_gene: TRBV5-1
abundance: few
j_gene: TRBJ2-3
CDR3nt: TGCGCCAGCAGCTATTCGGGGAGCGGGAGCACAGATACGCAGTATTTT
CDR3aa: CASSYSGSGSTDTQYF

d_gene: -
len: 13
v_gene: TRBV20-1
abundance: few
j_gene: TRBJ2-5
CDR3nt: TGCAGTGCTAGAATTGCAGCCCAAGAGACCCAGTACTTC
CDR3aa: CSARIAAQETQYF

d_gene: -
len: 15
v_gene: TRBV11-2
abundance: few
j_gene: TRBJ2-5
CDR3nt: TGTGCCAGCACTCCGGGGCCACGGCCCCAAGAGACCCAGTACTTC
CDR3aa: CASTPGPRPQETQYF

d_gene: TRBD2
len: 14
v_gene: TRBV12-3/TRBV12-4
abundance: many
j_gene: TRBJ2-1
CDR3nt: TGTGCCAGCAGCCCTAGCGGGGGGGCTCGGGAGCAGTTCTTC
CDR3aa: CASSPSGGAREQFF

d_gene: TRBD2
len: 14
v_gene: TRBV4-2
abundance: -
j_gene: TRBJ2-1
CDR3nt: TGTGCCACCCGGAGCGGGAGGCAATACAATGAGCAGTTCTTC
CDR3aa: CATRSGRQYNEQFF

d_gene: TRBD1
len: 12
v_gene: TRBV24-1
abundance: once
j_gene: TRBJ1-1
CDR3nt: TGTGCCACCAGCGCAGGGGGGTCTGAAGCTTTCTTT
CDR3aa: CATSAGGSEAFF

d_gene: TRBD1
len: 13
v_gene: TRBV20-1
abundance: many
j_gene: TRBJ1-2
CDR3nt: TGCAGTGCTAGAACCCGGGACAGGGATGGCTACACCTTC
CDR3aa: CSARTRDRDGYTF

d_gene: TRBD1
len: 14
v_gene: TRBV6-5
abundance: -
j_gene: TRBJ1-2
CDR3nt: TGTGCCAGCAGTACCGCGGACAGGGGGGCTGGCTACACCTTC
CDR3aa: CASSTADRGAGYTF

d_gene: -
len: 15
v_gene: TRBV7-2
abundance: few
j_gene: TRBJ2-7
CDR3nt: TGTGCCAGCAGCCCCAATTGGCCATCCTCCTACGAGCAGTACTTC
CDR3aa: CASSPNWPSSYEQYF

d_gene: TRBD2
len: 13
v_gene: TRBV20-1
abundance: -
j_gene: TRBJ2-1
CDR3nt: TGCAGTGCAATAGCGGGGGCCCAGAATGAGCAGTTCTTC
CDR3aa: CSAIAGAQNEQFF

d_gene: -
len: 12
v_gene: TRBV4-1
abundance: many
j_gene: TRBJ1-1
CDR3nt: TGCGCCAGCAGCCAAGAGAACACTGAAGCTTTCTTT
CDR3aa: CASSQENTEAFF

d_gene: TRBD2
len: 15
v_gene: TRBV9
abundance: few
j_gene: TRBJ2-7
CDR3nt: TGTGCCAGCAGTAAACTAGCGGGACCTTCCTACGAGCAGTACTTC
CDR3aa: CASSKLAGPSYEQYF

d_gene: TRBD2
len: 12
v_gene: TRBV12-3/TRBV12-4
abundance: -
j_gene: TRBJ2-5
CDR3nt: TGTGCCGGCAGTTTGCCAACTAGCGGTCAGTACTTC
CDR3aa: CAGSLPTSGQYF

d_gene: -
len: 14
v_gene: TRBV12-3/TRBV12-4
abundance: few
j_gene: TRBJ2-4
CDR3nt: TGTGCCAGCAGTTTAGGCCAGGCCAAAAACATTCAGTACTTC
CDR3aa: CASSLGQAKNIQYF

d_gene: -
len: 13
v_gene: TRBV10-3
abundance: many
j_gene: TRBJ2-3
CDR3nt: TGTGCCATCAGTGATGGTGACACCAATACGCAGTATTTT
CDR3aa: CAISDGDTNTQYF

d_gene: -
len: 11
v_gene: TRBV6-1
abundance: few
j_gene: TRBJ2-7
CDR3nt: TGTGCCAGCACGACGGCCTACGAGCAGTACTTC
CDR3aa: CASTTAYEQYF

d_gene: -
len: 13
v_gene: TRBV28
abundance: many
j_gene: TRBJ2-7
CDR3nt: TGTGCCAGCAGTTTAGCGCAGACCTACGAGCAGTACTTC
CDR3aa: CASSLAQTYEQYF

d_gene: -
len: 14
v_gene: TRBV28
abundance: -
j_gene: TRBJ2-3
CDR3nt: TGTGCCAGCAGGAAACAGAGTAGCACAGATACGCAGTATTTT
CDR3aa: CASRKQSSTDTQYF

d_gene: -
len: 14
v_gene: TRBV5-1
abundance: many
j_gene: TRBJ2-7
CDR3nt: TGCGCCAGCAGCTTAGTCCCGGACTCCTACGAGCAGTACTTC
CDR3aa: CASSLVPDSYEQYF

d_gene: -
len: 15
v_gene: TRBV12-3/TRBV12-4
abundance: many
j_gene: TRBJ2-4
CDR3nt: TGTGCCAGCTCCGAGTTCTCGGGGGGCCCTAACATTCAGTACTTC
CDR3aa: CASSEFSGGPNIQYF

d_gene: -
len: 14
v_gene: TRBV5-1
abundance: few
j_gene: TRBJ2-1
CDR3nt: TGCGCCAGCAGCGGGGAGCGGATTTACAATGAGCAGTTCTTC
CDR3aa: CASSGERIYNEQFF

d_gene: -
len: 16
v_gene: TRBV7-3
abundance: -
j_gene: TRBJ1-4
CDR3nt: TGTGCCAGCAGCCCCCCTGCTCCGGAAAGGTTTGAAAAACTGTTTTTT
CDR3aa: CASSPPAPERFEKLFF

d_gene: TRBD1
len: 16
v_gene: TRBV4-1
abundance: -
j_gene: TRBJ1-2
CDR3nt: TGCGCCAGCAGCCAAAGACAGGGATCTATAGCGGGTGGCTACACCTTC
CDR3aa: CASSQRQGSIAGGYTF

d_gene: -
len: 14
v_gene: TRBV10-2
abundance: -
j_gene: TRBJ2-3
CDR3nt: TGCGCCAGCAGGTCTAGTTTTGGCACAGATACGCAGTATTTT
CDR3aa: CASRSSFGTDTQYF

d_gene: TRBD1
len: 15
v_gene: TRBV12-3/TRBV12-4
abundance: many
j_gene: TRBJ2-7
CDR3nt: TGTGCCAGCAGCCCAACCGGGAGACAGGGGTCCGAGCAGTACTTC
CDR3aa: CASSPTGRQGSEQYF

d_gene: -
len: 13
v_gene: TRBV5-4
abundance: -
j_gene: TRBJ2-5
CDR3nt: TGTGCCAGCAACCCGGGACATCAGGGAATCCAGTACTTC
CDR3aa: CASNPGHQGIQYF

d_gene: -
len: 13
v_gene: TRBV5-1
abundance: few
j_gene: TRBJ2-1
CDR3nt: TGCGCCAGCGGCGCGGACCTATACAATGAGCAGTTCTTC
CDR3aa: CASGADLYNEQFF

d_gene: TRBD2
len: 15
v_gene: TRBV20-1
abundance: -
j_gene: TRBJ2-1
CDR3nt: TGCAGCTCTCTCTCGGGACTAGCGGGGCACAATGAGCAGTTCTTC
CDR3aa: CSSLSGLAGHNEQFF

d_gene: -
len: 14
v_gene: TRBV5-1
abundance: many
j_gene: TRBJ2-7
CDR3nt: TGCGCCAGCAGCTTGGCCAGGTTTTCCTACGAGCAGTACTTC
CDR3aa: CASSLARFSYEQYF

d_gene: -
len: 16
v_gene: TRBV15
abundance: -
j_gene: TRBJ1-2
CDR3nt: TGTGCCACCAGCAGATCAGGACCACAAGATGAATATGGCTACACCTTC
CDR3aa: CATSRSGPQDEYGYTF

d_gene: -
len: 16
v_gene: TRBV7-9
abundance: few
j_gene: TRBJ2-1
CDR3nt: TGTGCCAGCAGCCCTCCGCCGGGACTCGGAAATAATGAGCAGTTCTTC
CDR3aa: CASSPPPGLGNNEQFF

d_gene: -
len: 11
v_gene: TRBV20-1
abundance: -
j_gene: TRBJ2-3
CDR3nt: TGCAGTGCCGCGAACGTAGATACGCAGTATTTT
CDR3aa: CSAANVDTQYF

d_gene: TRBD2
len: 16
v_gene: TRBV28
abundance: few
j_gene: TRBJ2-7
CDR3nt: TGTGCCAGCACCCCCTTACTAGCGGGTTCCTCCTACGAGCAGTACTTC
CDR3aa: CASTPLLAGSSYEQYF

d_gene: TRBD2
len: 16
v_gene: TRBV4-1
abundance: few
j_gene: TRBJ2-1
CDR3nt: TGCGCCAGCAGCCAAGAGAACAGCGGGAGAGTCGATGAGCAGTTCTTC
CDR3aa: CASSQENSGRVDEQFF

d_gene: -
len: 13
v_gene: TRBV29-1
abundance: -
j_gene: TRBJ1-1
CDR3nt: TGCAGCGTTGTGGTGGGCGTAGGGACTGAAGCTTTCTTT
CDR3aa: CSVVVGVGTEAFF

d_gene: -
len: 15
v_gene: TRBV20-1
abundance: few
j_gene: TRBJ1-5
CDR3nt: TGCAGTGCTAGTTCGCCAGACAGATTTAATCAGCCCCAGCATTTT
CDR3aa: CSASSPDRFNQPQHF

d_gene: -
len: 16
v_gene: TRBV6-2/TRBV6-3
abundance: -
j_gene: TRBJ2-1
CDR3nt: TGTGCCAGCAGTTCGGAAGGGGGGGCCGTCTACAATGAGCAGTTCTTC
CDR3aa: CASSSEGGAVYNEQFF

d_gene: -
len: 15
v_gene: TRBV11-2
abundance: -
j_gene: TRBJ2-7
CDR3nt: TGTGCCAGCAGCATCCGGGCCAAGGGATCCTACGAGCAGTACTTC
CDR3aa: CASSIRAKGSYEQYF

d_gene: -
len: 15
v_gene: TRBV20-1
abundance: -
j_gene: TRBJ1-5
CDR3nt: TGCAGTGCTAGTCGCGACTCGCGGCGCAATCAGCCCCAGCATTTT
CDR3aa: CSASRDSRRNQPQHF

d_gene: TRBD1
len: 16
v_gene: TRBV7-3
abundance: -
j_gene: TRBJ2-3
CDR3nt: TGTGCCAGCAGCCCCGGACAGGGTAGGAACCCAGATACGCAGTATTTT
CDR3aa: CASSPGQGRNPDTQYF

d_gene: -
len: 15
v_gene: TRBV6-5
abundance: -
j_gene: TRBJ2-3
CDR3nt: TGTGCCAGCAGTTACCGGGGCGGGACCACAGATACGCAGTATTTT
CDR3aa: CASSYRGGTTDTQYF

d_gene: -
len: 14
v_gene: TRBV7-9
abundance: -
j_gene: TRBJ2-5
CDR3nt: TGTGCCAGCAGCTTAGTGGACTACCAAGAGACCCAGTACTTC
CDR3aa: CASSLVDYQETQYF

d_gene: -
len: 14
v_gene: TRBV20-1
abundance: -
j_gene: TRBJ2-3
CDR3nt: TGCGGTGCCCCCGTGAGTGGGAACTTAGATACGCAGTATTTT
CDR3aa: CGAPVSGNLDTQYF